The 25 T cell receptor beta chains given below trace back to one sample, sequenced in a study of blood T cell repertoires in COVID-19. Sequencing was performed with immunoSEQ multiplex PCR; in TCRdb, only in-frame clones are kept and a portion is missing. The sample has 120,000 or so clones, 75% to 85% seen once. Material for sequencing was peripheral blood. All receptors derive from a woman between 45 and 65 years old with acute or convalescent COVID-19.

V usage is TRBV5-1 and J usage is TRBJ2-1; TRBD2 agrees at 9 bases. V gave up 0 bases and J gave up 8 bases; unmatched junction bases: 9. This CDR3 spans 16 amino acids. Germline CDR1 reads SGHRS; CDR2 reads YFSETQ. CDR3 protein: CASSLVGREGRDEQFF. CDR3 in DNA: TGCGCCAGCAGCTTGGTGGGGCGGGAGGGTAGAGATGAGCAGTTCTTC.

V and J are TRBV18 and TRBJ2-2; 7 bases fit TRBD1. The V gene end was trimmed by 2 bases and the J gene end by 6 bases; junction bases not matched to a gene: 9. The CDR3 spans 16 residues. The germline CDR1 and CDR2 sequences are KGHSH and LQKENI. The CDR3 loop reads CASSPSAPGGPGELFF. CDR3 DNA sequence: TGTGCCAGCTCACCAAGCGCGCCAGGGGGACCCGGGGAGCTGTTTTTT.

The chain employs TRBV3-1 (or the pseudogene TRBV3-2) and TRBJ1-3, with 8 bases lining up with TRBD1. The CDR3 runs 15 residues. With V trimmed by 0 bases and J by 6 bases, 4 bases remained unmatched. Germline-derived CDR1 and CDR2 are LGHDT and YNNKEL (reference sequence). The CDR3 protein is CASSQEGTGINTIYF. As DNA, the CDR3 is TGTGCCAGCAGCCAAGAGGGGACAGGCATAAACACCATATATTTT.

The chain links TRBV18 to TRBJ2-1; D not resolved. Germline CDR1 is KGHSH and CDR2 is LQKENI. Trimming shortened V by 2 bases and J by 4 bases, and 6 bases separated the two germline ends. The length of the CDR3 is 13 residues. CDR3 sequence: CASSPGEYNEQFF. The CDR3 DNA reads TGTGCCAGCTCACCAGGAGAATACAATGAGCAGTTCTTC. Variable domain in full (rest from reference TRBV18 and TRBJ2-1): NAGVMQNPRHLVRRRGQEARLRCSPMKGHSHVYWYRQLPEEGLKFMVYLQKENIIDESGMPKERFSAEFPKEGPSILRIQQVVRGDSAAYFCASSPGEYNEQFFGPGTRLTVL.

The CDR3 loop is CASSEGAGPDQPQHF. CDR3 coding DNA: TGTGCCAGCAGCGAGGGGGCAGGGCCTGATCAGCCCCAGCATTTT. The chain carries TRBV9 and TRBJ1-5; 7 bases are a match to TRBD1. From germline, CDR1 is SGDLS and CDR2 YYNGEE. J was trimmed by 5 bases and V by 3 bases; bases with no gene match: 8. The CDR3 has 15 amino acids. Variable domain in full (rest from reference TRBV9 and TRBJ1-5): DSGVTQTPKHLITATGQRVTLRCSPRSGDLSVYWYQQSLDQGLQFLIQYYNGEERAKGNILERFSAQQFPDLHSELNLSSLELGDSALYFCASSEGAGPDQPQHFGDGTRLSIL.

V is TRBV5-6 and J is TRBJ1-1, with 10 bases matching TRBD1. Trimming cost V 2 bases and J 5 bases; bases outside gene matches: 6. The CDR3 runs 15 residues. Germline CDR1 and CDR2: SGHDT and YYEEEE. CDR3 region: CASSFLTGGRTEAFF. The CDR3 DNA reads TGTGCCAGCAGCTTTTTGACAGGGGGCCGTACTGAAGCTTTCTTT.

The chain is built from TRBV5-1 and TRBJ1-1; 9 nucleotides align to TRBD1. Trimming took 4 bases from V and 5 from J; bases not matched to a gene: 6. The CDR3 loop spans 14 amino acids. The germline CDR1 and CDR2 sequences are SGHRS and YFSETQ. The CDR3 DNA sequence: TGCGCCAGCAGCCCGGACAGGGGTGAAACTGAAGCTTTCTTT. It codes for CASSPDRGETEAFF.

The chain couples TRBV28 to TRBJ2-7; D unresolved. Germline V gives CDR1 MDHEN, CDR2 SYDVKM. V was clipped by 6 bases and J by 1 base, with 16 bases between them. The CDR3 sequence is 15 residues long. The CDR3 sequence: CASRIGFAGSYEQYF. CDR3 sequence (DNA): TGTGCCAGCAGAATCGGCTTCGCAGGATCCTACGAGCAGTACTTC.

This clone was seen once. The chain recombines TRBV6-5 with TRBJ1-2; D may be TRBD1 (5 bases). The V end was cut by 8 bases, the J end by 4 bases, with 8 bases between. CDR1 and CDR2 from the germline V gene are MNHEY and SVGAGI. This CDR3 spans 11 amino acids. The CDR3 region has the DNA TGTGCCAGCGGGGCCGGCTATGGCTACACCTTC. Translating it yields CASGAGYGYTF.

This clone was counted a single time. DNA for the CDR3: TGTGCCAGCAGCTTACGGACAGGGCCGAACACTGAAGCTTTCTTT. This gives the protein CASSLRTGPNTEAFF. V usage is TRBV11-2 and J usage is TRBJ1-1; TRBD1 matches at 8 bases. The CDR3 covers 15 residues. Looked up from germline, CDR1 is SGHAT and CDR2 is FQNNGV. V trimming: 2 bases; J trimming: 1 base; junction bases outside the gene matches: 3.

The chain recombines TRBV29-1 with TRBJ2-7, with 7 nucleotides matching TRBD1. CDR1 is SQVTM and CDR2 is ANQGSEA in the germline V gene. V lost 4 bases and J lost 5; bases outside the gene matches: 2. The CDR3 length is 11 residues. CDR3: CSVVGGHEQYF. The CDR3 DNA sequence: TGCAGCGTTGTAGGGGGCCACGAGCAGTACTTC.

The chain uses TRBV28 and TRBJ2-7, with a tentative D call TRBD2 (5 bases). Deletions cut 3 bases from V and 0 bases from J, with 12 bases between. The CDR3 is made up of 15 amino acids. Germline lookup yields CDR1 MDHEN and CDR2 SYDVKM. CDR3 sequence reads: CASSFILGSSYEQYF. In DNA, the CDR3 is TGTGCCAGCAGTTTTATTCTGGGGAGCTCCTACGAGCAGTACTTC.

The V call is TRBV24-1, the J call TRBJ2-5; the match to TRBD2 covers 7 bases. CDR3 length: 16 residues. Trimming at V came to 5 bases and at J to 3 bases, leaving 11 bases not matched to a gene. Per the germline V gene, CDR1 is KGHDR and CDR2 is SFDVKD. The CDR3 sequence is CATSAPSGGGEETQYF. In nucleotides, the CDR3 is TGTGCCACCAGTGCCCCCTCGGGCGGGGGAGAAGAGACCCAGTACTTC.

This clone was seen once. The same CDR3 is also encoded by other DNA sequences in this sample. V and J are TRBV27 and TRBJ2-7; 8 bases fit TRBD2. The CDR3 spans 15 residues. V gave up 6 bases and J gave up 0 bases; unmatched junction bases: 7. CDR1 and CDR2 from the germline V gene are MNHEY and SMNVEV (reference sequence). CDR3 region: CASSRTSQSSYEQYF. The CDR3 DNA reads as TGTGCCAGCAGCAGGACTAGCCAGAGCTCCTACGAGCAGTACTTC.

The chain combines TRBV10-1 with TRBJ2-3; weak D call: TRBD2 (5 bases). Trimming removed 6 bases at V and 0 bases at J, with 10 bases between. CDR1 WNHNN and CDR2 SYGVQD come from the germline V gene (reference sequence). The CDR3 contains 14 residues. The CDR3 sequence: CASSRSASTDTQYF. CDR3 sequence (DNA): TGCGCCAGCAGCCGTAGCGCGAGCACAGATACGCAGTATTTT.

There are a few counts of this clone. The chain combines TRBV24-1 with TRBJ1-2; D remains ambiguous. V lost 0 bases, J lost 3 bases, and 7 bases lay in between. This CDR3 region has 14 residues. The germline gives CDR1 KGHDR, CDR2 SFDVKD. The CDR3 is CATSDLRRDYGYTF. The CDR3 coding sequence is TGTGCCACCAGTGATTTGCGGCGGGACTATGGCTACACCTTC.

CDR3 bases: TGTGCCAGCAGTGGGGACAGGGAAGATACGCAGTATTTT. Translated, it gives CASSGDREDTQYF. The chain carries TRBV2 and TRBJ2-3; 9 positions agree with TRBD1. The CDR3 runs to 13 residues. Germline CDR1 reads SNHLY; CDR2 reads FYNNEI. With 4 bases clipped from V and 5 bases from J, the junction kept 1 base outside the gene matches. Drawing the rest from reference TRBV2 and TRBJ2-3, the complete variable domain is EPEVTQTPSHQVTQMGQEVILRCVPISNHLYFYWYRQILGQKVEFLVSFYNNEISEKSEIFDDQFSVERPDGSNFTLKIRSTKLEDSAMYFCASSGDREDTQYFGPGTRLTVL.

The rearrangement links TRBV3-1 (or the pseudogene TRBV3-2) to TRBJ2-1; D is unresolved. Trimming removed 2 bases from V and 9 bases from J, with 11 bases in between. The CDR3 is 13 residues long. From germline, CDR1 is LGHDT and CDR2 YNNKEL (reference sequence). The CDR3 reads CASSQIGGGEQFF. CDR3 coding DNA: TGTGCCAGCAGCCAAATAGGTGGCGGTGAGCAGTTCTTC.

The chain recombines TRBV28 with TRBJ1-6; 9 bases fit TRBD1. The germline V gene has CDR1 MDHEN and CDR2 SYDVKM. This CDR3 has 16 residues. The V segment lost 4 bases and the J segment 10 bases; nucleotides outside the gene matches: 11. CDR3 nucleotides: TGTGCCAGCAGTTCCAACGGACAGGGGCATGGGTCACCCCTCCACTTT. It specifies CASSSNGQGHGSPLHF.

V is TRBV30 and J is TRBJ1-4, with D possibly being TRBD1 (6 bases). CDR3 length: 13 amino acids. The V end was cut by 0 bases, the J end by 6 bases, with 8 bases between. The germline V gene has CDR1 GTSNPN and CDR2 SVGIG (reference sequence). The CDR3 coding sequence is TGTGCCTGGAGTGTAGGGGGTTATGAAAAACTGTTTTTT. Translation gives CAWSVGGYEKLFF.

This chain links TRBV6-6 with TRBJ1-2; tentatively, D is TRBD1 (5 bases). This CDR3 has 16 residues. V was pared by 0 bases and J by 0 bases, with 11 bases between. CDR1 is MNHNY and CDR2 is SVGAGI in the germline V gene (reference sequence). The CDR3 DNA reads as TGTGCCAGCAGTTACTCAGGTACAGGCGCTAACTATGGCTACACCTTC. This encodes CASSYSGTGANYGYTF.

The chain uses TRBV6-5 and TRBJ1-3; D is undetermined. The ends were cut back, 6 bases at V and 0 bases at J, with 9 bases in the middle. From germline, CDR1 is MNHEY and CDR2 SVGAGI. This CDR3 has 14 residues. In DNA form, the CDR3 reads TGTGCCAGCAGCCGGACTGACTCTGGAAACACCATATATTTT. Protein sequence: CASSRTDSGNTIYF.

The V gene is TRBV6-4, the J gene TRBJ2-7; D call uncertain. The CDR3 runs 15 residues. V lost 5 bases and J lost 0, with 14 bases in between. In germline, CDR1 is MRHNA, CDR2 SNTAGT. The CDR3 loop is CASSFLGGLSYEQYF. CDR3 bases: TGTGCCAGCAGTTTTCTAGGTGGTCTCTCCTACGAGCAGTACTTC.

The chain combines TRBV6-6 with TRBJ2-2, with TRBD1 matching over 9 bases. The germline gives CDR1 MNHNY, CDR2 SVGAGI (reference sequence). The CDR3 is 16 amino acids. The ends lost 8 bases at V and 4 bases at J; junction bases unmatched: 11. CDR3 region: CASRGQGRVGTGELFF. CDR3 in DNA: TGTGCCAGCCGTGGACAGGGGAGGGTTGGCACCGGGGAGCTGTTTTTT.

V and J are TRBV3-1 (or the pseudogene TRBV3-2) and TRBJ2-7, with TRBD1 matching 9 bases. CDR3 length equals 11 residues. The V segment lost 3 bases and the J segment 13 bases; nucleotides outside the gene matches: 4. Germline-derived CDR1 and CDR2 are LGHDT and YNNKEL (reference sequence). The CDR3 loop is CASSQGQGNYF. The CDR3 DNA is TGTGCCAGCAGCCAGGGACAGGGTAACTACTTC.